This TCR beta chain was identified in a study of CD8 T cells in Susac syndrome. CDR1 and CDR2 from the germline V gene are SGHNT and YYREEE (reference sequence). This CDR3 has 13 residues. V lost 3 bases to trimming and J lost 5 bases, with 11 bases between them. Random hexamers were used to reverse transcribe roughly 0.5 to 1 ug of RNA. With immunoSEQ multiplex PCR, TCR beta CDR3 was amplified across 54 Vbeta and 13 Jbeta. MiXCR, applied by TCRdb to the immunoSEQ multiplex PCR reads, yields one record per CDR3 protein. The sample has tens of thousands of distinct CDR3 sequences, roughly 95% seen once; the top ten hold 0.11%.

The rearrangement links TRBV5-4 to TRBJ2-5; weak D call: TRBD1 (6 bases). The receptor's source is a human donor with multiple sclerosis. The sequencing input was CD4+ T cells from PBMCs. The CDR3 DNA follows: TGTGCCAGCAGCTCAGGGGCTTGGGAGACCCAGTACTTC. This gives the protein CASSSGAWETQYF.